The rows below give T cell receptor beta chains drawn from one sample of a study of cytomegalovirus exposure and HLA in healthy donors. Here immunoSEQ multiplex PCR was the method, and the copy in TCRdb shows in-frame clones only, minus some. The data hold roughly 150,000 clones, with about four fifths observed a single time. Sequenced sample: PBMCs. These receptors all come from a man aged 30-40 years in good health and CMV-seropositive. CDR3s include the opening cysteine and the closing phenylalanine or tryptophan. Each record gives: CDR3 DNA, CDR3 protein, clone size, V gene, D gene, J gene. A D gene is named only where the DNA matches it firmly. Some rows have no size entry. The others give once, few or many, or a class for an expanded clone.

DNA: TGTGCCAGCAGCATTAGCGGGGGGAGACACGAGCAGTACTTC
CDR3: CASSISGGRHEQYF
size: .
V: TRBV7-9
D: TRBD2
J: TRBJ2-7

DNA: TGTGCCAGCAGCTTAGGGGGAGCGAACACCGGGGAGCTGTTTTTT
CDR3: CASSLGGANTGELFF
size: .
V: TRBV6-5
D: .
J: TRBJ2-2

DNA: TGTGCCATCAGTGAGGGGGGACATAACTCCTACAATGAGCAGTTCTTC
CDR3: CAISEGGHNSYNEQFF
size: .
V: TRBV10-3
D: .
J: TRBJ2-1

DNA: TGTGCCAGCATGGGGAGGGCAGGCCGGTCCGAGCAGTACTTC
CDR3: CASMGRAGRSEQYF
size: .
V: TRBV6-5
D: TRBD2
J: TRBJ2-7

DNA: TGTGCCAGCAGCTTAGCCGGAGGCTTCAAGGTGAATGAGCAGTTCTTC
CDR3: CASSLAGGFKVNEQFF
size: .
V: TRBV7-2
D: .
J: TRBJ2-1

DNA: TGCAGCGTCGAAGCCCTCGTCGATGAGCAGTTCTTC
CDR3: CSVEALVDEQFF
size: .
V: TRBV29-1
D: .
J: TRBJ2-1

DNA: TGTGCCAGTAGTATAGGTGGGAGTACCTACGAGCAGTACTTC
CDR3: CASSIGGSTYEQYF
size: .
V: TRBV19
D: .
J: TRBJ2-7

DNA: TGTGCTAGTGGTTTGGGGGGCACACTCCTGGGCACTGAAGCTTTCTTT
CDR3: CASGLGGTLLGTEAFF
size: .
V: TRBV12-5
D: .
J: TRBJ1-1

DNA: TGCGCCAGCAGCTTTAGTGCCGGGGAGCTGTTTTTT
CDR3: CASSFSAGELFF
size: once
V: TRBV5-1
D: .
J: TRBJ2-2

DNA: TGTGCCAGCAGTTTCAGACTAAAAGGAACCAGCAATCAGCCCCAGCATTTT
CDR3: CASSFRLKGTSNQPQHF
size: .
V: TRBV28
D: .
J: TRBJ1-5

DNA: TGTGCCAGCAGCCAGCGGTACTCCTTGGGGAACACCGGGGAGCTGTTTTTT
CDR3: CASSQRYSLGNTGELFF
size: .
V: TRBV7-3
D: .
J: TRBJ2-2

DNA: TGCGCCAGCAGCCCCATAGGAGGGGGGGATGGCTACACCTTC
CDR3: CASSPIGGGDGYTF
size: once
V: TRBV4-1
D: .
J: TRBJ1-2

DNA: TGTGCCAGCAGTAAAGACGCAGGGTGGGGTGCTAACTATGGCTACACCTTC
CDR3: CASSKDAGWGANYGYTF
size: .
V: TRBV2
D: .
J: TRBJ1-2

DNA: TGTGCCAGCAGCAAAGGAGGGGTTGACGAAAAACTGTTTTTT
CDR3: CASSKGGVDEKLFF
size: .
V: TRBV13
D: .
J: TRBJ1-4

DNA: TGTGCCAGCAGTTCGAGTAGCAATCAGCCCCAGCATTTT
CDR3: CASSSSSNQPQHF
size: .
V: TRBV2
D: .
J: TRBJ1-5

DNA: TGTGCCAGCACCGTGACTAGCGGGAGGGCAAATGAGCAGTTCTTC
CDR3: CASTVTSGRANEQFF
size: .
V: TRBV28
D: TRBD2
J: TRBJ2-1

DNA: TGCGCCAGCAGCCAAGATTTTTCGACTAGCCATAGGACCCAGTACTTC
CDR3: CASSQDFSTSHRTQYF
size: .
V: TRBV4-1
D: TRBD2
J: TRBJ2-5

DNA: TGTGCCAGCAGCCAATTGAGTAATTCACCCCTCCACTTT
CDR3: CASSQLSNSPLHF
size: .
V: TRBV7-3
D: .
J: TRBJ1-6

DNA: TGTGCCAGTACCAAGCGGGGGGGCCGCAATGAGCAGTTCTTC
CDR3: CASTKRGGRNEQFF
size: .
V: TRBV19
D: TRBD2
J: TRBJ2-1

DNA: TGTGCCAGTAGGCCATCCGGGACAGGCATCAATCAGCCCCAGCATTTT
CDR3: CASRPSGTGINQPQHF
size: .
V: TRBV19
D: TRBD1
J: TRBJ1-5

DNA: TGCGCCAGCAGCTTGGAGTCCGGGGATGAAGCTTTCTTT
CDR3: CASSLESGDEAFF
size: .
V: TRBV5-1
D: .
J: TRBJ1-1

DNA: TGCGCCAGCAGCCAGCTCCAGGGGCTGGCCTATGGCTACACCTTC
CDR3: CASSQLQGLAYGYTF
size: few
V: TRBV4-1
D: .
J: TRBJ1-2

DNA: TGTGCCAGCAGCCAAGGTCCGGGAGAGGGCTACGAGCAGTACTTC
CDR3: CASSQGPGEGYEQYF
size: .
V: TRBV4-2
D: .
J: TRBJ2-7

DNA: TGTGCCAGCAGGCTACTAGCGGGATCTTACAATGAGCAGTTCTTC
CDR3: CASRLLAGSYNEQFF
size: .
V: TRBV6-1
D: TRBD2
J: TRBJ2-1

DNA: TGTGCCAGCAGCTTAGTTAGGGGAGGAACCGGGGAGCTGTTTTTT
CDR3: CASSLVRGGTGELFF
size: once
V: TRBV7-6
D: .
J: TRBJ2-2